The text below deals with one TCR beta chain. What it recognizes is unknown. This entry belongs to a study of Ad26.COV2.S vaccination and SARS-CoV-2 variants. At the level of the study: Doses of Ad26.COV2.S were injected into muscle once or twice, 56 days apart. Notes on the study in general: Substantial breadth in spike-specific CD8+ and CD4+ T cell responses was reportedly seen after vaccination. Non-spike TCR breadth was similar in vaccine and placebo recipients.

The treatment is: around 19 received Ad26.COV2.S at low or high dose, single or two shots; about 5 received placebo; per-sample allocation not given. Sampling occurred on day 63 after the first vaccine or placebo injection. Measured with immunoSEQ multiplex PCR; TCRdb has only the in-frame clones, and not every one. The sample includes approximately 300,000 clones, 85% to 90% of them seen just once. This CDR3 contains 15 residues. V lost 0 bases and J lost 1, with 10 bases in between. Germline loops: CDR1 SGHRS, CDR2 YFSETQ. The sequencing here drew on peripheral blood, taken in a trial of Ad26.COV2.S vaccine versus placebo. This chain joins TRBV5-1 and TRBJ1-2; D ambiguous. This TCR came from a person aged 18-65 years who received the Ad26.COV2.S COVID-19 vaccine or a placebo. CDR3 amino acids: CASSLAGNYNYGYTF. In DNA form, the CDR3 reads TGCGCCAGCAGCTTGGCGGGAAACTATAACTATGGCTACACCTTC.